This TCR beta chain was identified during a study of CD8+ T cells in alopecia areata. Treatment given: oral pan-JAK inhibitor, 5-10 mg twice daily. Alopecia areata patients had lesional scalp punch biopsies and peripheral blood taken from them. Note on this clone: Its antigen remains unknown.

Study findings and constraints: Only a single nonresponder existed, so baseline CD8+ expansion links stay unclear.

Sequencing templates came from extracted RNA that was reverse transcribed into cDNA. This table comes from immunoSEQ multiplex PCR, and its TCRdb copy is limited to in-frame clones, with some not included. The table includes 150,000 to 200,000 clones, 50% to 65% detected once. The ends lost 4 bases at V and 7 bases at J; junction bases unmatched: 3. The CDR3 totals 12 residues. Germline CDR1 GTSNPN, CDR2 SVGIG (reference sequence). The receptor was isolated from a human donor with alopecia areata. Source: CD4+ T cells sorted from blood, taken at week 24, from a patient treated with tofacitinib. This rearrangement joins TRBV30 to TRBJ1-4; 7 positions agree with TRBD1. The CDR3 nucleotides read TGTGCCTGGAACAGGGGAGGTGAAAAACTGTTTTTT. Protein product: CAWNRGGEKLFF.